A selection of T cell receptor beta chains follows, all from one sample in a study of Tregs in tolerant kidney transplant recipients. Clones were read by immunoSEQ multiplex PCR, and TCRdb kept only the in-frame ones, dropping some. The profile shows roughly 66,000 clones, over 85% of them singletons. Specimen: CD8+ T cells from blood, collected before the transplant. These receptors were taken from a human donor who received a combined kidney and bone marrow transplant. Each CDR3 is given with its conserved first and last residue. The D gene is left open where the match is weak. Rows give clone size only sometimes, using once, few, many, or a class for an expanded clone.

abundance: NA; j_gene: TRBJ1-1; d_gene: TRBD1; v_gene: TRBV2; CDR3aa: CASSERTVSQGGDTEAFF; CDR3nt: TGTGCCAGCAGTGAAAGAACGGTCTCACAGGGGGGGGACACTGAAGCTTTCTTT
abundance: NA; j_gene: TRBJ2-7; d_gene: NA; v_gene: TRBV19; CDR3aa: CASSIEVRGSYEQYF; CDR3nt: TGTGCCAGTAGTATAGAAGTCAGGGGTTCCTACGAGCAGTACTTC
abundance: NA; j_gene: TRBJ2-1; d_gene: TRBD2; v_gene: TRBV29-1; CDR3aa: CSILSGVSYNEQFF; CDR3nt: TGCAGCATTCTTAGCGGGGTCTCCTACAATGAGCAGTTCTTC
abundance: NA; j_gene: TRBJ2-7; d_gene: NA; v_gene: TRBV6-5; CDR3aa: CASSLPGYEQYF; CDR3nt: TGTGCCAGCAGTCTCCCAGGCTACGAGCAGTACTTC
abundance: NA; j_gene: TRBJ1-1; d_gene: NA; v_gene: TRBV5-6; CDR3aa: CASSPGGTGAFF; CDR3nt: TGTGCCAGCAGCCCCGGAGGGACGGGAGCGTTCTTT
abundance: NA; j_gene: TRBJ1-5; d_gene: NA; v_gene: TRBV19; CDR3aa: CASSLRNQPQHF; CDR3nt: TGTGCCAGTAGTCTCAGAAATCAGCCCCAGCATTTT
abundance: NA; j_gene: TRBJ1-2; d_gene: TRBD1; v_gene: TRBV5-1; CDR3aa: CASSFYRTGPDPHYGYTF; CDR3nt: TGCGCCAGCAGCTTTTACCGGACAGGACCAGACCCTCACTATGGCTACACCTTC
abundance: NA; j_gene: TRBJ2-3; d_gene: TRBD1; v_gene: TRBV13; CDR3aa: CASSLDGVWDREGRDTQYF; CDR3nt: TGTGCCAGCAGCTTAGATGGAGTATGGGACAGGGAAGGAAGAGATACGCAGTATTTT
abundance: NA; j_gene: TRBJ2-1; d_gene: TRBD2; v_gene: TRBV9; CDR3aa: CASRTSGGPELFF; CDR3nt: TGTGCCAGCAGAACTAGCGGGGGACCCGAGCTTTTCTTC
abundance: once; j_gene: TRBJ1-1; d_gene: TRBD1; v_gene: TRBV18; CDR3aa: CASSPTKGQGDTEAFF; CDR3nt: TGTGCCAGCTCACCGACGAAGGGACAGGGAGACACTGAAGCTTTCTTT
abundance: NA; j_gene: TRBJ2-6; d_gene: NA; v_gene: TRBV27; CDR3aa: CASSFLDSNSGANVLTF; CDR3nt: TGTGCCAGCAGTTTTCTGGACAGCAACTCTGGGGCCAACGTCCTGACTTTC
abundance: NA; j_gene: TRBJ1-1; d_gene: NA; v_gene: TRBV28; CDR3aa: CASSEGQGLTEAFF; CDR3nt: TGTGCCAGCAGTGAGGGACAAGGCCTCACTGAAGCTTTCTTT
abundance: NA; j_gene: TRBJ2-2; d_gene: NA; v_gene: TRBV27; CDR3aa: CASSFAAITGELFF; CDR3nt: TGTGCCAGCAGTTTTGCGGCGATCACCGGGGAGCTGTTTTTT
abundance: few; j_gene: TRBJ2-3; d_gene: TRBD2; v_gene: TRBV7-9; CDR3aa: CASSSLAGDTDTQYF; CDR3nt: TGTGCCAGCAGCAGTCTAGCGGGAGACACAGATACGCAGTATTTT
abundance: NA; j_gene: TRBJ2-2; d_gene: NA; v_gene: TRBV29-1; CDR3aa: CSVKLMNTGELFF; CDR3nt: TGCAGCGTTAAACTCATGAACACCGGGGAGCTGTTTTTT
abundance: NA; j_gene: TRBJ2-3; d_gene: TRBD2; v_gene: TRBV15; CDR3aa: CAVSFGRIANSSGRSTDTQYF; CDR3nt: TGTGCCGTATCATTTGGGCGGATCGCGAACTCTAGCGGGAGGAGTACAGATACGCAGTATTTT
abundance: NA; j_gene: TRBJ2-3; d_gene: NA; v_gene: TRBV6-6; CDR3aa: CAIRVAGSDTDTQYF; CDR3nt: TGTGCCATAAGGGTGGCGGGATCTGACACAGATACGCAGTATTTT
abundance: NA; j_gene: TRBJ1-2; d_gene: NA; v_gene: TRBV6-5; CDR3aa: CASSYSEGVYGYTF; CDR3nt: TGTGCCAGCAGTTACTCAGAGGGCGTCTATGGCTACACCTTC
abundance: once; j_gene: TRBJ2-7; d_gene: NA; v_gene: TRBV6-5; CDR3aa: CASSSYREAAAYEQYF; CDR3nt: TGTGCCAGCAGTTCTTACAGGGAAGCGGCGGCCTACGAGCAGTACTTC
abundance: NA; j_gene: TRBJ2-2; d_gene: NA; v_gene: TRBV4-1; CDR3aa: CASSQDSGVSGTGELFF; CDR3nt: TGCGCCAGCAGCCAAGATTCCGGGGTATCGGGAACCGGGGAGCTGTTTTTT
abundance: NA; j_gene: TRBJ2-5; d_gene: NA; v_gene: TRBV7-9; CDR3aa: CASSLIRDSTIGETQYF; CDR3nt: TGTGCCAGCAGCTTGATCCGGGACTCGACCATAGGAGAGACCCAGTACTTC
abundance: once; j_gene: TRBJ1-6; d_gene: NA; v_gene: TRBV25-1; CDR3aa: CASSDYSGEGNSPLHF; CDR3nt: TGTGCCAGCAGTGATTATTCGGGGGAAGGCAATTCCCCCCTCCACTTT
abundance: NA; j_gene: TRBJ2-7; d_gene: NA; v_gene: TRBV29-1; CDR3aa: CSVKGNEQYF; CDR3nt: TGCAGCGTTAAGGGGAACGAGCAGTACTTC
abundance: NA; j_gene: TRBJ2-1; d_gene: NA; v_gene: TRBV12-5; CDR3aa: CASGFTINEQFF; CDR3nt: TGTGCTAGTGGTTTTACTATCAATGAGCAGTTCTTC
abundance: NA; j_gene: TRBJ1-1; d_gene: NA; v_gene: TRBV7-6; CDR3aa: CASSRSSNTEAFF; CDR3nt: TGTGCCAGCAGCCGGTCCTCAAACACTGAAGCTTTCTTT
abundance: NA; j_gene: TRBJ2-6; d_gene: NA; v_gene: TRBV6-4; CDR3aa: CASSMSSGANVLTF; CDR3nt: TGTGCCAGCAGTATGAGCTCTGGGGCCAACGTCCTGACTTTC
abundance: NA; j_gene: TRBJ2-1; d_gene: TRBD1; v_gene: TRBV7-6; CDR3aa: CASSLAAGGQGYNEQFF; CDR3nt: TGTGCCAGCAGCTTAGCAGCGGGCGGACAGGGATACAATGAGCAGTTCTTC
abundance: NA; j_gene: TRBJ2-3; d_gene: NA; v_gene: TRBV14; CDR3aa: CASGTGMADTQYF; CDR3nt: TGTGCCAGCGGAACAGGGATGGCAGATACGCAGTATTTT
abundance: NA; j_gene: TRBJ2-5; d_gene: TRBD2; v_gene: TRBV7-3; CDR3aa: CASSLGWGGRQETQYF; CDR3nt: TGTGCCAGCAGCTTAGGGTGGGGGGGACGCCAAGAGACCCAGTACTTC
abundance: NA; j_gene: TRBJ2-1; d_gene: TRBD2; v_gene: TRBV5-4; CDR3aa: CASSWGNGLAGGNEQFF; CDR3nt: TGTGCCAGCAGCTGGGGGAATGGGCTAGCGGGAGGCAATGAGCAGTTCTTC
abundance: NA; j_gene: TRBJ1-2; d_gene: NA; v_gene: TRBV6-5; CDR3aa: CATYTGTNYGYTF; CDR3nt: TGTGCCACCTATACAGGAACTAACTATGGCTACACCTTC
abundance: NA; j_gene: TRBJ2-7; d_gene: TRBD1; v_gene: TRBV6-5; CDR3aa: CARPGQGPGEQYF; CDR3nt: TGTGCCAGACCGGGACAGGGGCCTGGCGAGCAGTACTTC
abundance: NA; j_gene: TRBJ2-3; d_gene: NA; v_gene: TRBV7-9; CDR3aa: CASSLVASSFTDTQYF; CDR3nt: TGTGCCAGCAGCTTAGTAGCCAGTTCTTTCACAGATACGCAGTATTTT
abundance: NA; j_gene: TRBJ2-1; d_gene: NA; v_gene: TRBV5-1; CDR3aa: CASSPGDAYNEQFF; CDR3nt: TGCGCCAGCAGCCCAGGGGACGCCTACAATGAGCAGTTCTTC
abundance: NA; j_gene: TRBJ2-1; d_gene: NA; v_gene: TRBV30; CDR3aa: CAWSHYSSYNEQFF; CDR3nt: TGTGCCTGGAGTCACTATAGCTCCTACAATGAGCAGTTCTTC
abundance: NA; j_gene: TRBJ2-6; d_gene: TRBD1; v_gene: TRBV28; CDR3aa: CASSLSLDRAGANVLTF; CDR3nt: TGTGCCAGCAGTTTATCGTTAGACAGGGCCGGGGCCAACGTCCTGACTTTC
abundance: NA; j_gene: TRBJ1-4; d_gene: TRBD1; v_gene: TRBV27; CDR3aa: CASSPRTGRRTNEKLFF; CDR3nt: TGTGCCAGCAGTCCGCGGACAGGGCGGAGAACTAATGAAAAACTGTTTTTT
abundance: NA; j_gene: TRBJ2-3; d_gene: NA; v_gene: TRBV20-1; CDR3aa: CSVIRTDTQYF; CDR3nt: TGCAGTGTCATCAGGACAGATACGCAGTATTTT
abundance: NA; j_gene: TRBJ2-5; d_gene: NA; v_gene: TRBV13; CDR3aa: CASSLAQGGETQYF; CDR3nt: TGTGCCAGCAGCTTGGCACAGGGGGGGGAGACCCAGTACTTC
abundance: NA; j_gene: TRBJ2-1; d_gene: NA; v_gene: TRBV19; CDR3aa: CASSQLYQRAHNEQFF; CDR3nt: TGTGCCAGTAGTCAACTTTACCAGCGGGCCCACAATGAGCAGTTCTTC
abundance: NA; j_gene: TRBJ1-2; d_gene: TRBD1; v_gene: TRBV15; CDR3aa: CATSRDRGDNYGYTF; CDR3nt: TGTGCCACCAGCCGCGACAGGGGGGATAACTATGGCTACACCTTC
abundance: NA; j_gene: TRBJ2-3; d_gene: TRBD2; v_gene: TRBV14; CDR3aa: CASSHLSGSTDTQYF; CDR3nt: TGTGCCAGCAGCCACCTTAGCGGGAGCACAGATACGCAGTATTTT
abundance: NA; j_gene: TRBJ2-1; d_gene: TRBD2; v_gene: TRBV7-3; CDR3aa: CASSFIAGEQFF; CDR3nt: TGTGCCAGCAGCTTTATAGCGGGAGAGCAGTTCTTC
abundance: NA; j_gene: TRBJ2-7; d_gene: TRBD2; v_gene: TRBV6-5; CDR3aa: CASSGLDFEQYF; CDR3nt: TGTGCCAGTTCCGGACTAGACTTCGAGCAGTACTTC
abundance: NA; j_gene: TRBJ2-1; d_gene: NA; v_gene: TRBV7-9; CDR3aa: CASSRPTRNEQFF; CDR3nt: TGTGCCAGCAGCCGCCCCACTAGAAATGAGCAGTTCTTC
abundance: NA; j_gene: TRBJ2-1; d_gene: NA; v_gene: TRBV10-2; CDR3aa: CASSELGGASEQFF; CDR3nt: TGCGCCAGCAGTGAGTTAGGGGGGGCAAGTGAGCAGTTCTTC
abundance: NA; j_gene: TRBJ1-2; d_gene: NA; v_gene: TRBV12-2; CDR3aa: CASRSSGHLHQGDGYTF; CDR3nt: TGTGCAAGTCGCTCAAGTGGACACCTGCATCAAGGTGATGGCTACACCTTC
abundance: NA; j_gene: TRBJ1-5; d_gene: TRBD1; v_gene: TRBV5-4; CDR3aa: CASSPRQGNNEGNQPQHF; CDR3nt: TGTGCCAGCAGCCCGAGACAGGGTAACAACGAGGGCAATCAGCCCCAGCATTTT
abundance: NA; j_gene: TRBJ2-2; d_gene: TRBD2; v_gene: TRBV9; CDR3aa: CASSTSNIAGATGELFF; CDR3nt: TGTGCCAGCAGCACGAGTAATATAGCGGGAGCCACCGGGGAGCTGTTTTTT
abundance: NA; j_gene: TRBJ1-1; d_gene: TRBD1; v_gene: TRBV28; CDR3aa: CASNLGQASTEAFF; CDR3nt: TGTGCCAGTAACCTAGGACAGGCTTCGACAGAAGCTTTCTTT
abundance: NA; j_gene: TRBJ2-3; d_gene: TRBD2; v_gene: TRBV13; CDR3aa: CASSSAFFGGAGDTQYF; CDR3nt: TGTGCCAGCAGCTCCGCTTTTTTCGGGGGGGCCGGTGATACGCAGTATTTT
abundance: NA; j_gene: TRBJ1-2; d_gene: NA; v_gene: TRBV21-1; CDR3aa: CASSKEEGYGGGYTF; CDR3nt: TGTGCCAGCAGCAAAGAGGAGGGTTATGGCGGCGGCTACACCTTC
abundance: NA; j_gene: TRBJ1-2; d_gene: NA; v_gene: TRBV29-1; CDR3aa: CSAPGGGGYTF; CDR3nt: TGCAGCGCCCCCGGGGGGGGAGGCTACACCTTC
abundance: once; j_gene: TRBJ2-7; d_gene: NA; v_gene: TRBV30; CDR3aa: CAWSADIEQYF; CDR3nt: TGTGCCTGGAGTGCGGACATCGAGCAGTACTTC
abundance: NA; j_gene: TRBJ2-3; d_gene: TRBD2; v_gene: TRBV7-3; CDR3aa: CASSGGGTDTQYF; CDR3nt: TGTGCCAGTAGCGGGGGGGGCACAGATACGCAGTATTTT
abundance: NA; j_gene: TRBJ1-6; d_gene: NA; v_gene: TRBV15; CDR3aa: CATSFREQNSPLHF; CDR3nt: TGTGCCACCAGCTTCCGGGAACAAAATTCACCCCTCCACTTT
abundance: NA; j_gene: TRBJ1-2; d_gene: TRBD1; v_gene: TRBV29-1; CDR3aa: CSGQGSNGYTF; CDR3nt: TGCAGCGGACAGGGATCGAATGGCTACACCTTC
abundance: NA; j_gene: TRBJ2-1; d_gene: TRBD2; v_gene: TRBV27; CDR3aa: CASSFLGTSGSNEQFF; CDR3nt: TGTGCCAGCAGTTTCCTTGGGACTAGCGGGAGTAATGAGCAGTTCTTC
abundance: NA; j_gene: TRBJ2-7; d_gene: NA; v_gene: TRBV5-8; CDR3aa: CASRHNTGREQSYEQYF; CDR3nt: TGTGCCAGCAGACATAATACAGGGAGAGAGCAGTCCTACGAGCAGTACTTC